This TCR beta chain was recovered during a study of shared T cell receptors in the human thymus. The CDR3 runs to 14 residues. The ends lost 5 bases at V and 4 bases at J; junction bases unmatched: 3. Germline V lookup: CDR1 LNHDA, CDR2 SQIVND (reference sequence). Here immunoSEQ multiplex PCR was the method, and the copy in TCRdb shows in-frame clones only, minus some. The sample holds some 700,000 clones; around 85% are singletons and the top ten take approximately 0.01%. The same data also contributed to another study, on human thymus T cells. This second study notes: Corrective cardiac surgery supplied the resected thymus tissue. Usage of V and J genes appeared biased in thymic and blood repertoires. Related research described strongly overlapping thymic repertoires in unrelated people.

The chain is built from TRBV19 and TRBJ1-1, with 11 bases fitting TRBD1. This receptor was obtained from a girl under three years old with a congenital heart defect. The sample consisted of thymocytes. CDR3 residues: CASSGQGAGTEAFF. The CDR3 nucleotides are TGTGCCAGTAGTGGACAGGGGGCGGGCACTGAAGCTTTCTTT.